Below are 28 T cell receptor beta chains sequenced from a single sample in a study of OX40 agonist ivuxolimab in advanced cancers. This table comes from immunoSEQ multiplex PCR, and its TCRdb copy is limited to in-frame clones, with some not included. The data show roughly 76,000 clones, with about 89% seen just once and around 6.1% held by the top ten. The input for sequencing was CD4+ or CD8+ T cells sorted from blood, taken in a trial of the OX40 agonist ivuxolimab. Every receptor here comes from an adult with an advanced solid tumor such as melanoma, head and neck, liver or kidney cancer.

This chain's CDR3 is CASSPGQPVGELFF. The CDR3 nucleotides read TGTGCCAGCAGCCCGGGACAACCCGTCGGGGAGCTGTTTTTT. This chain links TRBV7-6 with TRBJ2-2; D might be TRBD1 (6 bases). CDR1 SGHVS and CDR2 FNYEAQ come from the germline V gene. Trimming stripped 5 bases from V and 7 bases from J, with 14 bases between. The CDR3 loop spans 14 amino acids.

The chain uses TRBV29-1 and TRBJ2-7, with D perhaps TRBD1 (6 bases). CDR1 is SQVTM, CDR2 ANQGSEA, per germline. The CDR3 covers 15 residues. Trimming left V 1 base short and J 5 bases short, with 18 bases between. The CDR3 region has the DNA TGCAGCGTTGAAGGGGGGCAGACGGCGGTCAACGAGCAGTACTTC. Its translation: CSVEGGQTAVNEQYF.

In DNA, the CDR3 is TGTGCCAGCAGCAGGGCGGCAGGGATCAACGAGCAGTACTTC. It yields the protein CASSRAAGINEQYF. The rearrangement uses TRBV7-9 and TRBJ2-7; D possibly corresponds to TRBD1 (5 bases). CDR1 is SEHNR, CDR2 FQNEAQ, per germline (reference sequence). CDR3 length equals 14 residues. V lost 5 bases and J 5 bases, leaving 16 bases between the germline ends. The full variable domain, completed using reference TRBV7-9 and TRBJ2-7, is DTGVSQNPRHKITKRGQNVTFRCDPISEHNRLYWYRQTLGQGPEFLTYFQNEAQLEKSRLLSDRFSAERPKGSFSTLEIQRTEQGDSAMYLCASSRAAGINEQYFGPGTRLTVT.

The chain is built from TRBV30 and TRBJ2-1; D is tentatively TRBD1 or TRBD2 (5 bases each). V lost 5 bases to trimming and J lost 4 bases, with 12 bases between them. This CDR3 has 13 residues. Germline V CDR1 and CDR2: GTSNPN, SVGIG (reference sequence). CDR3 sequence: CAWAGTAYNEQFF. The CDR3 nucleotides are TGTGCCTGGGCCGGGACGGCTTACAATGAGCAGTTCTTC.

The chain recombines TRBV30 with TRBJ2-2; D gene uncertain. The CDR3 runs to 13 residues. V gave up 2 bases and J gave up 7 bases, with 11 bases separating them. The germline V gene has CDR1 GTSNPN and CDR2 SVGIG (reference sequence). The CDR3 spells CAWSSHPGGELFF. CDR3 bases: TGTGCCTGGAGTAGTCACCCCGGCGGGGAGCTGTTTTTT.

DNA of the CDR3: TGTGCCAGTAGTGTCGCTCACTTGAGCTCCTACAATGAGCAGTTCTTC. This sequence encodes CASSVAHLSSYNEQFF. The chain uses TRBV19 and TRBJ2-1; unclear D gene. The germline V and J ends were trimmed by 5 bases and 0 bases, with 14 bases remaining between them. Germline V gene sequence: CDR1 LNHDA, CDR2 SQIVND (reference sequence). The CDR3 contains 16 residues. The variable domain in full, with the rest retrieved from reference TRBV19 and TRBJ2-1, is DGGITQSPKYLFRKEGQNVTLSCEQNLNHDAMYWYRQDPGQGLRLIYYSQIVNDFQKGDIAEGYSVSREKKESFPLTVTSAQKNPTAFYLCASSVAHLSSYNEQFFGPGTRLTVL.

This clone was counted a single time. The V and J genes are TRBV4-3 and TRBJ1-6; D is possibly TRBD1 (6 bases). Trimming took off 4 bases at V and 8 bases at J, with 18 bases between the two ends. Germline values: CDR1 LGHNA, CDR2 YSLEER. This CDR3 region has 16 residues. The CDR3 spells CASSPQGPPGDSPLHF. In nucleotides, the CDR3 is TGCGCCAGCAGCCCCCAGGGGCCTCCCGGGGATTCACCCCTCCACTTT.

The sample holds a few counts of this clone. The chain uses TRBV11-2 and TRBJ1-1; unclear D gene. Germline assignment: CDR1 SGHAT and CDR2 FQNNGV. The V gene lost 5 bases and the J gene lost 10 bases, with 11 bases spanning the gap. This CDR3 has 11 residues. The chain's CDR3 is CASSRSQGAFF. DNA for the CDR3: TGTGCCAGCAGCCGGTCTCAAGGAGCTTTCTTT.

This clone appeared once. This sequence joins TRBV11-3 and TRBJ2-7; 8 positions agree with TRBD1. The CDR3 consists of 13 residues. CDR1 is SGHNT and CDR2 is YENEEA in the germline V gene. V shed 4 bases and J 4 bases; nucleotides not matched to a gene: 3. The CDR3 loop is CASSSRGQYEQYF. The DNA for the CDR3 is TGTGCCAGCAGCTCCAGGGGGCAATACGAGCAGTACTTC.

J is TRBJ2-3 and V is TRBV4-1; 9 nucleotides agree with TRBD2. The CDR3 is made up of 16 amino acids. The ends lost 1 base at V and 4 bases at J; junction bases unmatched: 6. The V gene's germline CDR1 is MGHRA and CDR2 YSYEKL. The CDR3: CASSQGLAEAPDTQYF. In nucleotides, the CDR3 is TGCGCCAGCAGCCAAGGACTAGCGGAGGCCCCAGATACGCAGTATTTT.

V and J are TRBV29-1 and TRBJ2-7; 8 bases map to TRBD1. This CDR3 comprises 16 residues. With V trimmed by 4 bases and J by 3 bases, 14 bases remained unmatched. Germline CDR1 and CDR2: SQVTM and ANQGSEA. DNA of the CDR3: TGCAGCGTTGGCCGGGACAGGTACTTTCTGGGCTACGAGCAGTACTTC. Protein sequence: CSVGRDRYFLGYEQYF.

The chain uses TRBV27 and TRBJ2-7, with D possibly being TRBD2 (6 bases). V was trimmed by 3 bases and J by 2 bases, leaving 14 bases between them. The CDR3 has 15 residues. Germline assignment: CDR1 MNHEY and CDR2 SMNVEV (reference sequence). The CDR3, as DNA: TGTGCCAGCAGTTTGGGTAGCGGACAAACCTACGAGCAGTACTTC. It encodes CASSLGSGQTYEQYF.

The rearrangement links TRBV6-4 to TRBJ2-2; D is perhaps TRBD1 or TRBD2 (7 bases each). This CDR3 is 17 amino acids long. In germline, CDR1 is MRHNA, CDR2 SNTAGT. V was clipped by 5 bases and J by 3 bases, with 19 bases between them. The CDR3 sequence: CASSRTGDYLDTGELFF. The CDR3 DNA follows: TGTGCCAGCAGTCGTACAGGGGACTACCTGGACACCGGGGAGCTGTTTTTT.

This rearrangement joins TRBV29-1 to TRBJ2-3; D is ambiguous. The germline V and J ends were trimmed by 6 bases and 6 bases, with 10 bases remaining between them. This CDR3 has 11 amino acids. Germline V gene lookup returns CDR1 SQVTM and CDR2 ANQGSEA. For the CDR3, the DNA is TGCAGCGTCAATGGTGGGGATACGCAGTATTTT. The encoded protein is CSVNGGDTQYF.

The chain carries TRBV28 and TRBJ1-5; TRBD1 matches 7 bases. Trimming at V came to 5 bases and at J to 0 bases, leaving 19 bases not matched to a gene. From germline, CDR1 is MDHEN and CDR2 SYDVKM. This CDR3 has 20 residues. The CDR3 sequence: CASSSYGGEGAIYSNQPQHF. For the CDR3, the DNA is TGTGCCAGCAGTAGTTATGGGGGGGAGGGGGCAATATATAGCAATCAGCCCCAGCATTTT.

The V and J genes are TRBV7-9 and TRBJ2-5; D is uncertain. Germline assignment: CDR1 SEHNR and CDR2 FQNEAQ (reference sequence). V dropped 5 bases and J dropped 5 bases, with 12 bases sitting between them. The CDR3 sequence is 13 residues long. CDR3 region: CASSPELGETQYF. CDR3 coding DNA: TGTGCCAGCAGCCCGGAACTGGGCGAGACCCAGTACTTC.

This clone was detected a few times. This chain uses TRBV5-4 with TRBJ1-1; TRBD1 aligns across 7 bases. V lost 3 bases to trimming and J lost 3 bases; unmatched junction nucleotides: 5. The CDR3 has 14 amino acids. Germline assignment: CDR1 SGHNT and CDR2 YYREEE (reference sequence). For the CDR3, the DNA is TGTGCCAGCAGCTCTCAGGGGGAAGACACTGAAGCTTTCTTT. This encodes CASSSQGEDTEAFF.

The rearrangement links TRBV27 to TRBJ2-7; 9 bases map to TRBD1. The CDR3 has 13 amino acids. CDR1 MNHEY and CDR2 SMNVEV come from the germline V gene (reference sequence). J gave up 4 bases and V 4 bases, and 2 bases lay outside the gene matches. CDR3 DNA: TGTGCCAGCAGTTACGGACAGGGGTACGAGCAGTACTTC. The encoded protein is CASSYGQGYEQYF.

The rearrangement links TRBV27 to TRBJ1-3; 7 bases are a match to TRBD1. V gave up 6 bases and J gave up 2 bases; unmatched junction bases: 10. This CDR3 has 16 residues. CDR1 is MNHEY, CDR2 SMNVEV, per germline (reference sequence). DNA for the CDR3: TGTGCCAGCAGAAGACAGGGAGCCTTAACTGGAAACACCATATATTTT. Amino acid sequence: CASRRQGALTGNTIYF.

About this clone itself: Relative to the germline gene, one junction end is altered; a read error may explain this. V is TRBV27 and J is TRBJ2-3; TRBD1 is a possible D gene (7 bases). This CDR3 is built from 14 residues. Looked up from germline, CDR1 is MNHEY and CDR2 is SMNVEV (reference sequence). This CDR3 is CASSLSQGRDTQYF. The CDR3 DNA reads as TGTGCCAGCAGTCTATCACAGGGGAGGGATACGCAGTATTTT.

The chain has TRBV4-2 and TRBJ1-1; D perhaps matches TRBD1 (6 bases). V was clipped by 0 bases and J by 2 bases, with 13 bases between them. Germline V gives CDR1 LGHNA, CDR2 YNFKEQ. There are 16 residues in the CDR3. The CDR3 region is CASSQDAVGGNTEAFF. Here the CDR3 DNA reads TGTGCCAGCAGCCAAGACGCGGTAGGGGGTAACACTGAAGCTTTCTTT.

The V call is TRBV7-9, the J call TRBJ2-7; perhaps TRBD1 as D (5 bases). V was shortened by 2 bases and J by 6 bases, with 11 bases between the two germline ends. CDR1 SEHNR and CDR2 FQNEAQ come from the germline V gene (reference sequence). This CDR3 has 13 amino acids. CDR3 region: CASSLTARAEQYF. DNA of the CDR3: TGTGCCAGCAGCTTAACGGCCAGGGCCGAGCAGTACTTC.

The chain has TRBV6-1 and TRBJ1-1; no definite D call. Germline CDR1 and CDR2: MNHNS and SASEGT. This CDR3 region has 11 residues. Trimming shortened V by 10 bases and J by 0 bases, and 6 bases separated the two germline ends. CDR3 residues: CATSVNTEAFF. CDR3 DNA sequence: TGTGCCACTTCTGTGAACACTGAAGCTTTCTTT.

V and J are TRBV27 and TRBJ1-5; 9 nucleotides agree with TRBD1. The germline V gene encodes CDR1 MNHEY and CDR2 SMNVEV (reference sequence). This CDR3 comprises 17 residues. J was trimmed by 4 bases and V by 5 bases; bases with no gene match: 12. This chain's CDR3 is CASSITLPGQGNQPQHF. CDR3 nucleotide sequence: TGTGCCAGCAGTATCACCTTACCGGGACAGGGAAATCAGCCCCAGCATTTT.

In DNA, the CDR3 is TGTGCCTGGAGTCCCCCCTTCGACAGGGCTCCCTACGAGCAGTACTTC. Its translation is CAWSPPFDRAPYEQYF. The gene calls are TRBV30 and TRBJ2-7, with TRBD1 matching over 7 bases. Germline lookup yields CDR1 GTSNPN and CDR2 SVGIG (reference sequence). The CDR3 consists of 16 residues. The J segment lost 2 bases and the V segment lost 2 bases, leaving 12 bases of the junction unmatched.

This clone was detected once. This chain uses TRBV5-1 with TRBJ1-2, with a weak D call TRBD1 (5 bases). Trimming cost V 6 bases and J 8 bases, with 20 bases left between them. Per germline, CDR1 SGHRS and CDR2 YFSETQ. The CDR3 runs to 14 residues. CDR3 protein: CASTSAGGEQGYTF. DNA for the CDR3: TGCGCCAGCACCTCCGCGGGGGGGGAGCAGGGCTACACCTTC. The whole variable domain, remainder taken from reference TRBV5-1 and TRBJ1-2, is KAGVTQTPRYLIKTRGQQVTLSCSPISGHRSVSWYQQTPGQGLQFLFEYFSETQRNKGNFPGRFSGRQFSNSRSEMNVSTLELGDSALYLCASTSAGGEQGYTFGSGTRLTVV.

The chain combines TRBV7-9 with TRBJ2-7, with 7 bases identical to TRBD2. From germline, CDR1 is SEHNR and CDR2 FQNEAQ (reference sequence). The CDR3 loop spans 15 amino acids. V trimming: 6 bases; J trimming: 2 bases; junction bases outside the gene matches: 10. The CDR3 DNA sequence: TGTGCCAGCAGGCCGCCGTCGGGAGGCCCCTACGAGCAGTACTTC. Encoded protein: CASRPPSGGPYEQYF.

This clone was picked up one time. The rearrangement links TRBV21-1 to TRBJ2-1; the DNA was not used to check the table's D call, TRBD2. TRBV21-1 is flagged as a pseudogene. CDR3 length: 20 residues. CDR3 loop: CASSKEFYSGRGPDENEQFF. CDR3 nucleotides: TGTGCCAGCAGCAAAGAGTTTTATAGCGGGAGAGGCCCCGACGAAAATGAGCAGTTCTTC.